This T cell receptor beta chain was sequenced during a study of brain T cells in children with intractable seizures. Study outcomes and limitations: Clones missing pre-surgery may reflect undersampling of that blood sample.

Produced via immunoSEQ multiplex PCR; TCRdb's table is partial and in-frame only. The sample lists 35,000 to 50,000 clones, 80% to 95% seen once, with just under 6.5% in the top ten. Pre-surgery treatment included at least one anti-epileptic drug. There are 17 residues in the CDR3. Germline loops: CDR1 MDHEN, CDR2 SYDVKM. V lost 5 bases to trimming and J lost 1 base; unmatched junction nucleotides: 11. Notes on this clone: As yet, its antigen is unknown.

This sample comprised peripheral blood, obtained at surgery. The TCR was taken from a girl aged 2-10 years with tuberous sclerosis and intractable seizures. The gene calls are TRBV28 and TRBJ2-3; TRBD2 aligns across 8 bases. DNA for the CDR3: TGTGCCAGCAGTCTGAAAACCCTAGCGGGCGGCACAGATACGCAGTATTTT. This gives the protein CASSLKTLAGGTDTQYF.